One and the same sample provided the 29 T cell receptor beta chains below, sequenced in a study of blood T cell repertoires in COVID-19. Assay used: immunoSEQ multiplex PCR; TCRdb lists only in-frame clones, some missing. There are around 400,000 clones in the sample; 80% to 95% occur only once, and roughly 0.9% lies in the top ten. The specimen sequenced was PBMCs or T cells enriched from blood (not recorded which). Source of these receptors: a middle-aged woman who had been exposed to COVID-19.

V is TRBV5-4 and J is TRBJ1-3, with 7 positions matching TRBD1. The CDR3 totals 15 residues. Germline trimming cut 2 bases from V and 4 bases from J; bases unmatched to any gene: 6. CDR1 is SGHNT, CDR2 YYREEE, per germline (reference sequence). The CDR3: CASSFDRASGNTIYF. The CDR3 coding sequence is TGTGCCAGCAGCTTTGACAGGGCCTCGGGAAACACCATATATTTT.

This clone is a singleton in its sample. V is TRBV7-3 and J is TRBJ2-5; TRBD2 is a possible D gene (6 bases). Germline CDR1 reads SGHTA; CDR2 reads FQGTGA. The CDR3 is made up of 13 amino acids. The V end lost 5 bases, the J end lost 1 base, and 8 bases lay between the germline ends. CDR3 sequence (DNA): TGTGCCAGCAGCCGCGGGGTCCAAGAGACCCAGTACTTC. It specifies CASSRGVQETQYF.

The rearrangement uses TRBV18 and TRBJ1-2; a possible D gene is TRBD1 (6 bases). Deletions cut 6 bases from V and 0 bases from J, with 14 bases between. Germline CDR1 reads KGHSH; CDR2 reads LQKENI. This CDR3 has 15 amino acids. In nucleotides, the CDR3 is TGTGCCAGCTCCCCAGGGGCAGATGCTAACTATGGCTACACCTTC. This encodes CASSPGADANYGYTF.

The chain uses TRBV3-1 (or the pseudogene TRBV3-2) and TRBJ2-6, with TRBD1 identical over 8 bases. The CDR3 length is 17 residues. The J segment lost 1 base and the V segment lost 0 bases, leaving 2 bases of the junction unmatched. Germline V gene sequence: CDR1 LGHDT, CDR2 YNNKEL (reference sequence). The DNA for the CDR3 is TGTGCCAGCAGCCAAGATGACAGGGGTTCTGGGGCCAACGTCCTGACTTTC. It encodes CASSQDDRGSGANVLTF.

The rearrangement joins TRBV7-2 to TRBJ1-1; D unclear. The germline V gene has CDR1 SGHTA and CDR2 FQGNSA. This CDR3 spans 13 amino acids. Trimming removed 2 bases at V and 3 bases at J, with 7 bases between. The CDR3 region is CASSLQAYTEAFF. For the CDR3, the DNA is TGTGCCAGCAGCTTACAGGCCTACACTGAAGCTTTCTTT. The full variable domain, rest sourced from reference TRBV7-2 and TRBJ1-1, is GAGVSQSPSNKVTEKGKDVELRCDPISGHTALYWYRQSLGQGLEFLIYFQGNSAPDKSGLPSDRFSAERTGGSVSTLTIQRTQQEDSAVYLCASSLQAYTEAFFGQGTRLTVV.

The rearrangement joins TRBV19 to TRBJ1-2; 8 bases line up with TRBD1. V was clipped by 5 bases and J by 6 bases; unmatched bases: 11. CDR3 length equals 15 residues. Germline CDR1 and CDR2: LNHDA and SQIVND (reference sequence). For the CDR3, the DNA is TGTGCCAGTAGTGACCCACGGACAGGGAACGATGGCTACACCTTC. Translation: CASSDPRTGNDGYTF.

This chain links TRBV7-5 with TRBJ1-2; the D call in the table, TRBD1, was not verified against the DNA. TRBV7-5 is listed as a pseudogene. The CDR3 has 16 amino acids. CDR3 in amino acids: CARSHIIPQGNYGYTF. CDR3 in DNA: TGTGCCAGAAGCCACATAATACCACAGGGGAACTATGGCTACACCTTC.

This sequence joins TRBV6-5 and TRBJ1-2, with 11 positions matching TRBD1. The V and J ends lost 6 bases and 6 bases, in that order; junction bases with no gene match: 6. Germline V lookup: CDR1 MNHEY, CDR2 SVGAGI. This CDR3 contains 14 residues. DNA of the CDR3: TGTGCCAGCAGGGGGGACAGGGGGTTGGATGGCTACACCTTC. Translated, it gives CASRGDRGLDGYTF.

CDR3 bases: TGCGCCAGCAGCCCATCGGGAGGGTTTCAGCCCCAGCATTTT. It encodes CASSPSGGFQPQHF. The chain is built from TRBV5-1 and TRBJ1-5; the D is unclear. Deletions cut 4 bases from V and 6 bases from J, with 14 bases between. The CDR3 totals 14 residues. The V gene's germline CDR1 is SGHRS and CDR2 YFSETQ. The full variable domain, with the rest looked up from reference TRBV5-1 and TRBJ1-5, is KAGVTQTPRYLIKTRGQQVTLSCSPISGHRSVSWYQQTPGQGLQFLFEYFSETQRNKGNFPGRFSGRQFSNSRSEMNVSTLELGDSALYLCASSPSGGFQPQHFGDGTRLSIL.

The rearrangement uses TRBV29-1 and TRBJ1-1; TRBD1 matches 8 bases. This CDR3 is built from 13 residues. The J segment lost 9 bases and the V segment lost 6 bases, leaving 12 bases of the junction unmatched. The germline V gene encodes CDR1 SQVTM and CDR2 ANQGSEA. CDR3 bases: TGCAGCGTCTTATCGCAGGGGGCGAGCCAAGCTTTCTTT. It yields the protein CSVLSQGASQAFF.

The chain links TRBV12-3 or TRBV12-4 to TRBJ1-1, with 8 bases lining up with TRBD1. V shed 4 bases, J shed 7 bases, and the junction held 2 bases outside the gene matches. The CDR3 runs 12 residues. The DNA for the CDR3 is TGTGCCAGCAGTTCAGGGGGCGGTGAAGCTTTCTTT. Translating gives CASSSGGGEAFF.

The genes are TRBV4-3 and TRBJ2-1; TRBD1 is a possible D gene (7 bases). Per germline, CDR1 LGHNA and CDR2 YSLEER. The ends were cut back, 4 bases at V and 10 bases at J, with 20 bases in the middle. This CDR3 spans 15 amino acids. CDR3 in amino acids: CASSLSVQGRWEQFF. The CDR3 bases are TGCGCCAGCAGCCTGTCGGTACAGGGGAGGTGGGAGCAGTTCTTC.

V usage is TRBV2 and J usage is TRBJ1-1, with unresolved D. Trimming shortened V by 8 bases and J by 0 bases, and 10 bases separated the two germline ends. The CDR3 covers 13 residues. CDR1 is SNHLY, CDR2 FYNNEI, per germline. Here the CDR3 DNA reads TGTGCCAGCGGAGGACTGATGAACACTGAAGCTTTCTTT. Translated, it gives CASGGLMNTEAFF.

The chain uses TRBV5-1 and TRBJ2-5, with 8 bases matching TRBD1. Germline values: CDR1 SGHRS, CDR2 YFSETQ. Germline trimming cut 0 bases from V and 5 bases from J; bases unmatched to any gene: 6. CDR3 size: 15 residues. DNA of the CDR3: TGCGCCAGCAGCTTGGGATACAGGGGGAGGGAGACCCAGTACTTC. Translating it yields CASSLGYRGRETQYF.

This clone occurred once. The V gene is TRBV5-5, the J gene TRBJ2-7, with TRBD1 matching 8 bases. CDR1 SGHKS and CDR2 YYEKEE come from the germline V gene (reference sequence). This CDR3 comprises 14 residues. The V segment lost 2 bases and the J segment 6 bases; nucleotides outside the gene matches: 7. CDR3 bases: TGTGCCAGCAGCTTTGTGAGACAGGGGTTCGAGCAGTACTTC. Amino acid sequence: CASSFVRQGFEQYF.

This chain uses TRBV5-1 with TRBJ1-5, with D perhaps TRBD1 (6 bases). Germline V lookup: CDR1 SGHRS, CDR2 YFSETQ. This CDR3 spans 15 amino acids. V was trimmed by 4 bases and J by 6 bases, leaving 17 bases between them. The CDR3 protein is CASSPDGQNTQPQHF. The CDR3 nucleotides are TGCGCCAGCAGCCCCGACGGACAGAATACTCAGCCCCAGCATTTT.

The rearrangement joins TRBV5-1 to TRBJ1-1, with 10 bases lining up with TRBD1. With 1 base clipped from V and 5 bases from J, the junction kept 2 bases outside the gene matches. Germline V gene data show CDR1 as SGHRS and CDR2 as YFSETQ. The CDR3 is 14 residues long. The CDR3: CASSLRDRGTEAFF. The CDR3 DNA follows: TGCGCCAGCAGCTTGAGGGACAGGGGAACTGAAGCTTTCTTT.

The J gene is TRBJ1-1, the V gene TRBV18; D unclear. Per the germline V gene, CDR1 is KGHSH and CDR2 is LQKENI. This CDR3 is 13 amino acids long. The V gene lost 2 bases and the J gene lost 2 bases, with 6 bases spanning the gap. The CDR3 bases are TGTGCCAGCTCACCAGCGTTCAACACTGAAGCTTTCTTT. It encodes CASSPAFNTEAFF.

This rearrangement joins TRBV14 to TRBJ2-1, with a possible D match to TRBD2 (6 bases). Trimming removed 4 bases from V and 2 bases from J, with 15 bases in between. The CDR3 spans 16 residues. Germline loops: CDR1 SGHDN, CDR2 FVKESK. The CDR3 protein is CASSPIGGSTYNEQFF. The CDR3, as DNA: TGTGCCAGCAGCCCCATCGGAGGGAGCACCTACAATGAGCAGTTCTTC.

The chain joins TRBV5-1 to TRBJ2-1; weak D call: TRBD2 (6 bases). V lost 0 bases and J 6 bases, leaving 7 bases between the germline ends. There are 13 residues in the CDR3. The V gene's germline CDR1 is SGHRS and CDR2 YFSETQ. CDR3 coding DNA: TGCGCCAGCAGCTTGGGACTAGTCAATGAGCAGTTCTTC. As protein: CASSLGLVNEQFF.

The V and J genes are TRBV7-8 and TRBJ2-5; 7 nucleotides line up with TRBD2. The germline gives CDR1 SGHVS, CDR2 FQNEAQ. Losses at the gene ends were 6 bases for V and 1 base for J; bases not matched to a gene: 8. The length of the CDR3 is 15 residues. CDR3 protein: CASSNAGVLQETQYF. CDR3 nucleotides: TGTGCCAGCAGTAATGCGGGGGTCCTCCAAGAGACCCAGTACTTC. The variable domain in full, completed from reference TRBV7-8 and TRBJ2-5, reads GAGVSQSPRYKVAKRGQDVALRCDPISGHVSLFWYQQALGQGPEFLTYFQNEAQLDKSGLPSDRFFAERPEGSVSTLKIQRTQQEDSAVYLCASSNAGVLQETQYFGPGTRLLVL.

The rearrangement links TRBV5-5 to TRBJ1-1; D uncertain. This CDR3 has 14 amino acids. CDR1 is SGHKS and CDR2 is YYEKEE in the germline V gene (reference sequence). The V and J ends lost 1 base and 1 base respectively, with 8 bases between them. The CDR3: CASSLYSQNTEAFF. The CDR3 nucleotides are TGTGCCAGCAGCTTGTACAGTCAGAACACTGAAGCTTTCTTT.

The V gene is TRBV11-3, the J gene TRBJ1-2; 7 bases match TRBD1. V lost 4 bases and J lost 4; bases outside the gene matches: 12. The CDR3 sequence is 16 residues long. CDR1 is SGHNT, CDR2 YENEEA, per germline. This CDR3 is CASSSGTVNLGYGYTF. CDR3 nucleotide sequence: TGTGCCAGCAGCTCCGGGACAGTGAATCTTGGCTATGGCTACACCTTC.

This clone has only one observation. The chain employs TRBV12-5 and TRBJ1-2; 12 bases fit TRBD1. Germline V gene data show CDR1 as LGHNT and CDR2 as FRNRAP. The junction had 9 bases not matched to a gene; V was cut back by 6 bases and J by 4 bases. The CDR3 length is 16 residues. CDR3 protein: CASGAGQGARVYGYTF. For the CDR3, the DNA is TGTGCTAGTGGGGCGGGACAGGGGGCGCGGGTCTATGGCTACACCTTC.

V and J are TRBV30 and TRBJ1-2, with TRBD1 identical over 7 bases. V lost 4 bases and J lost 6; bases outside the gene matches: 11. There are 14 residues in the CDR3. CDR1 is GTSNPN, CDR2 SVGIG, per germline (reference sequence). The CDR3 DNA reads TGTGCCTGGATATCTCCCTGGACAGGTGATGGCTACACCTTC. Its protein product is CAWISPWTGDGYTF.

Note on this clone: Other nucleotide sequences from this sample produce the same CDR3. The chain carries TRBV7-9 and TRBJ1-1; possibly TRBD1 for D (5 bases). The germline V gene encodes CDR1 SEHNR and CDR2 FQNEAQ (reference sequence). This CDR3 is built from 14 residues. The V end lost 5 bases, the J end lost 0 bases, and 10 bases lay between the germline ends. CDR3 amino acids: CASSPDTMNTEAFF. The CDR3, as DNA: TGTGCCAGCAGCCCGGACACGATGAACACTGAAGCTTTCTTT.

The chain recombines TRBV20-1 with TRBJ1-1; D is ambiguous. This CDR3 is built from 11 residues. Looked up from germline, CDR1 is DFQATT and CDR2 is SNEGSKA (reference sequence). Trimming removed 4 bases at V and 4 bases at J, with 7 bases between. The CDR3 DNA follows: TGCAGTGCTACTCGAGGCACTGAAGCTTTCTTT. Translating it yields CSATRGTEAFF.

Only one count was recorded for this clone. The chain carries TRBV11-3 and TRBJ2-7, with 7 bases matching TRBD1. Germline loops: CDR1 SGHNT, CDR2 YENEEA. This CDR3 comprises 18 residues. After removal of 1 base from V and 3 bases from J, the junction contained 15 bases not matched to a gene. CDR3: CASSLGLLTGSPDYEQYF. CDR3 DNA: TGTGCCAGCAGCTTAGGCCTCTTGACAGGGTCCCCCGACTACGAGCAGTACTTC.

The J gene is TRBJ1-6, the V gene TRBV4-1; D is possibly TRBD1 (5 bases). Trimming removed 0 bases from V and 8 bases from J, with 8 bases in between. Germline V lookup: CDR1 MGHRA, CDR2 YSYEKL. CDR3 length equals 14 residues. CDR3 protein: CASSQEGGDSPLHF. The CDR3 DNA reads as TGCGCCAGCAGCCAAGAGGGGGGGGATTCACCCCTCCACTTT.